The 30 T cell receptor beta chains below come from one sample, sequenced in a study of human T cells and chemical hapten exposure. TCRdb itself ran the RACE reads through MiXCR, one entry per CDR3 protein. The sample contains about 42,000 distinct CDR3 sequences, 12% of which appear only once. Specified time point: pre-sensitization, week 0. The treatment is: therapeutic diphenylcyclopropenone sensitization with weekly scalp DPC. The sequenced sample was whole blood, obtained in connection with sensitization to the hapten diphenylcyclopropenone (DPC). These receptors all come from a woman aged 25 to 45 with alopecia areata. Some clones in this sample may be carry-over from other donors' samples.

This clonotype was detected many times. The V gene is TRBV7-2, the J gene TRBJ1-5, with D possibly matching TRBD1 (6 bases). Germline loops: CDR1 SGHTA, CDR2 FQGNSA. The ends were cut back, 3 bases at V and 3 bases at J, with 9 bases in the middle. The CDR3 totals 14 residues. The CDR3 DNA is TGTGCCAGCAGCTTGGACAGCCACAATCAGCCCCAGCATTTT. This gives the protein CASSLDSHNQPQHF.

This clonotype has a count of ten or more. The rearrangement uses TRBV6-5 and TRBJ1-2, with 8 bases matching TRBD1. The CDR3 contains 15 residues. Unmatched junction bases numbered 7, after V lost 0 bases and J lost 7 bases. Germline CDR1 is MNHEY and CDR2 is SVGAGI. CDR3 loop: CASSYSRRTGSGYTF. The CDR3 DNA follows: TGTGCCAGCAGTTACTCGAGGCGGACAGGGAGTGGCTACACCTTC.

There are many counts of this clonotype. The J gene is TRBJ2-1, the V gene TRBV28, with 11 bases lining up with TRBD2. V lost 1 base, J lost 8 bases, and 7 bases stayed unmatched. This CDR3 has 16 residues. Germline V gene data show CDR1 as MDHEN and CDR2 as SYDVKM. The CDR3 spells CASSLFTSGSKDEQFF. In nucleotides, the CDR3 is TGTGCCAGCAGTTTATTTACTAGCGGGAGTAAGGATGAGCAGTTCTTC. Together with reference TRBV28 and TRBJ2-1, the CDR3 gives the full variable domain: DVKVTQSSRYLVKRTGEKVFLECVQDMDHENMFWYRQDPGLGLRLIYFSYDVKMKEKGDIPEGYSVSREKKERFSLILESASTNQTSMYLCASSLFTSGSKDEQFFGPGTRLTVL.

This clonotype was seen ten or more times. This sequence joins TRBV6-2 or TRBV6-3 and TRBJ2-2, with D perhaps assigned TRBD1 or TRBD2 (6 bases each). Looked up from germline, CDR1 is MNHEY and CDR2 is SVGEGT. The CDR3 consists of 17 residues. Trimming removed 7 bases from V and 2 bases from J, with 20 bases in between. The CDR3 DNA reads as TGTGCCAGCAACGCGATCGGAGGGGGTGTTAACACCGGGGAGCTGTTTTTT. It codes for CASNAIGGGVNTGELFF.

This clonotype was found many times. V gene TRBV6-2 or TRBV6-3 combines with J gene TRBJ2-1; 11 bases are a match to TRBD2. V was pared by 5 bases and J by 4 bases, with 4 bases of the junction left unmatched. This CDR3 comprises 15 residues. Per germline, CDR1 MNHEY and CDR2 SVGEGT. The CDR3 nucleotides are TGTGCCAGCAGTCTCATAGCGGGAGGGTACAATGAGCAGTTCTTC. This sequence encodes CASSLIAGGYNEQFF.

This clonotype was seen a few times. V and J are TRBV6-1 and TRBJ2-3; D gene uncertain. The CDR3 loop spans 13 amino acids. With 6 bases removed from V and 2 bases from J, the gap between germline ends came to 9 bases. The V gene's germline CDR1 is MNHNS and CDR2 SASEGT. CDR3 DNA: TGTGCCAGCAGACAGACGTTCACAGATACGCAGTATTTT. It is translated as CASRQTFTDTQYF.

This clonotype was counted at least ten times. The gene calls are TRBV11-2 and TRBJ2-7; 8 nucleotides match TRBD2. V dropped 0 bases and J dropped 6; count of bases not matched to a gene: 7. This CDR3 comprises 15 residues. The germline CDR1 and CDR2 sequences are SGHAT and FQNNGV. In nucleotides, the CDR3 is TGTGCCAGCAGCTTAGACCCCAGCGGGAGCGGCGAGCAGTACTTC. Translating gives CASSLDPSGSGEQYF. Variable domain in full (rest from reference TRBV11-2 and TRBJ2-7): EAGVAQSPRYKIIEKRQSVAFWCNPISGHATLYWYQQILGQGPKLLIQFQNNGVVDDSQLPKDRFSAERLKGVDSTLKIQPAKLEDSAVYLCASSLDPSGSGEQYFGPGTRLTVT.

V gene TRBV2 combines with J gene TRBJ1-4; TRBD1 matches at 8 bases. This CDR3 is built from 13 residues. V trimming: 6 bases; J trimming: 7 bases; junction bases outside the gene matches: 4. CDR1 is SNHLY, CDR2 FYNNEI, per germline. The CDR3 sequence: CASSKGTGEKLFF. The CDR3, as DNA: TGTGCCAGCAGCAAAGGGACAGGTGAAAAACTGTTTTTT.

The chain has TRBV4-3 and TRBJ1-2, with D hard to call. Germline assignment: CDR1 LGHNA and CDR2 YSLEER. CDR3 length: 15 amino acids. V dropped 0 bases and J dropped 3 bases, with 11 bases sitting between them. In DNA, the CDR3 is TGCGCCAGCAGCCAAGATTGGGCAGTATACTATGGCTACACCTTC. Translation: CASSQDWAVYYGYTF.

Many counts were recorded for this clonotype. The genes are TRBV20-1 and TRBJ2-7, with 13 bases matching TRBD2. This CDR3 is 13 amino acids long. After removal of 6 bases from V and 5 bases from J, the junction contained 4 bases not matched to a gene. Germline CDR1 reads DFQATT; CDR2 reads SNEGSKA (reference sequence). The CDR3: CSAAGTSGNEQYF. CDR3 coding DNA: TGCAGTGCCGCCGGGACTAGCGGGAACGAGCAGTACTTC.

There are many counts of this clonotype. The V call is TRBV9, the J call TRBJ2-2, with unresolved D. The CDR3 contains 13 residues. The germline V and J ends were trimmed by 6 bases and 0 bases, with 6 bases remaining between them. CDR1 and CDR2 from the germline V gene are SGDLS and YYNGEE. The chain's CDR3 is CASTQANTGELFF. In nucleotides, the CDR3 is TGTGCCAGCACCCAGGCGAACACCGGGGAGCTGTTTTTT.

There are many counts of this clonotype. The chain couples TRBV5-4 to TRBJ2-7, with D uncertain. The V gene's germline CDR1 is SGHNT and CDR2 YYREEE (reference sequence). The CDR3 spans 13 residues. V lost 0 bases and J lost 0, with 4 bases in between. The CDR3 sequence: CASSLAVSYEQYF. CDR3 nucleotides: TGTGCCAGCAGCTTGGCCGTCTCCTACGAGCAGTACTTC.

The chain combines TRBV15 with TRBJ1-1; D gene ambiguous. Germline V CDR1 and CDR2: LNHNV, YYDKDF (reference sequence). The CDR3 spans 13 residues. V shed 0 bases and J shed 10 bases, with 12 bases lying between them. This CDR3 reads CATSRDGQNGAFF. In nucleotides, the CDR3 is TGTGCCACCAGCAGAGATGGGCAGAATGGAGCTTTCTTT.

In DNA, the CDR3 is TGCGCCAGCAGCTTGACCGGACTAGCAACAGATACGCAGTATTTT. This translates into CASSLTGLATDTQYF. The chain has TRBV5-1 and TRBJ2-3, with TRBD2 matching over 8 bases. The CDR3 has 15 amino acids. CDR1 is SGHRS and CDR2 is YFSETQ in the germline V gene. Trimming removed 1 base from V and 3 bases from J; junction bases left unmatched: 4.

This clonotype showed up many times. The V gene is TRBV28, the J gene TRBJ2-7, with TRBD2 matching 10 bases. Germline-derived CDR1 and CDR2 are MDHEN and SYDVKM. J was trimmed by 4 bases and V by 7 bases; bases with no gene match: 4. CDR3 length: 13 residues. Here the CDR3 reads CASKELAGYEQYF. In DNA, the CDR3 is TGTGCCAGCAAAGAACTAGCGGGATACGAGCAGTACTTC.

The sample holds a few counts of this clonotype. The chain has TRBV3-1 and TRBJ2-7; 7 bases match TRBD2. The CDR3 has 14 amino acids. The germline gives CDR1 LGHDT, CDR2 YNNKEL (reference sequence). With 1 base clipped from V and 1 base from J, the junction kept 1 base outside the gene matches. The CDR3 sequence is CASSQAGGSYEQYF. The CDR3 DNA reads TGTGCCAGCAGCCAAGCGGGAGGTTCCTACGAGCAGTACTTC.

Relative to its sample, this clonotype is medium-sized (0.01 to 0.1%). V is TRBV28 and J is TRBJ2-7, with no clear D. Germline lookup yields CDR1 MDHEN and CDR2 SYDVKM. CDR3 size: 17 residues. Trimming cost V 4 bases and J 6 bases, with 25 bases left between them. CDR3 region: CASSSITVLFDWGEQYF. Written as DNA, the CDR3 is TGTGCCAGCAGTTCGATTACTGTTCTGTTCGATTGGGGCGAGCAGTACTTC.

This clonotype was seen once. Here the CDR3 DNA reads TGTGCCAGCAGTAGAGAAAATCAAGGAGGATTTCAGTTCTTC. Protein product: CASSRENQGGFQFF. The gene calls are TRBV6-6 and TRBJ2-1, with a possible D match to TRBD2 (5 bases). The CDR3 spans 14 residues. Trimming shortened V by 5 bases and J by 13 bases, and 21 bases separated the two germline ends. CDR1 is MNHNY and CDR2 is SVGAGI in the germline V gene (reference sequence).

This clonotype was seen ten or more times. The chain couples TRBV20-1 to TRBJ2-7; 8 bases are shared with TRBD1. Trimming removed 6 bases from V and 5 bases from J; junction bases left unmatched: 6. This CDR3 region has 12 residues. The germline V gene encodes CDR1 DFQATT and CDR2 SNEGSKA (reference sequence). For the CDR3, the DNA is TGCAGTGCACCAAAACAGGGGGACGAGCAGTACTTC. Residues: CSAPKQGDEQYF.

This clonotype turned up a few times. This chain links TRBV6-6 with TRBJ2-5; D possibly corresponds to TRBD1 (5 bases). Trimming took off 2 bases at V and 5 bases at J, with 24 bases between the two ends. The germline V gene encodes CDR1 MNHNY and CDR2 SVGAGI (reference sequence). This CDR3 is built from 18 residues. The CDR3 region is CASSYGARASIGVETQYF. For the CDR3, the DNA is TGTGCCAGCAGTTACGGGGCCCGGGCCTCGATAGGAGTCGAGACCCAGTACTTC.

This clonotype appeared a few times. This sequence joins TRBV11-2 and TRBJ2-6, with a weak D call TRBD1 (5 bases). The germline V gene has CDR1 SGHAT and CDR2 FQNNGV. V lost 4 bases, J lost 0 bases, and 16 bases lay in between. CDR3 size: 18 residues. The CDR3 loop reads CASSSFMTAISGANVLTF. CDR3 sequence (DNA): TGTGCCAGCAGCTCCTTCATGACAGCAATCTCTGGGGCCAACGTCCTGACTTTC.

This clonotype was detected many times. This chain uses TRBV7-9 with TRBJ2-7; 10 nucleotides line up with TRBD1. The germline gives CDR1 SEHNR, CDR2 FQNEAQ (reference sequence). The length of the CDR3 is 18 residues. Germline trimming cut 7 bases from V and 4 bases from J; bases unmatched to any gene: 19. In DNA, the CDR3 is TGTGCCAGCATCCCGACCGGGACAGGGGTCGCGGCGAGGTACGAGCAGTACTTC. This gives the protein CASIPTGTGVAARYEQYF.

Many counts were recorded for this clonotype. This chain connects TRBV6-5 to TRBJ2-2; D gene unclear. Germline assignment: CDR1 MNHEY and CDR2 SVGAGI. V shed 5 bases and J shed 4 bases, with 5 bases lying between them. The CDR3 has 12 residues. CDR3 DNA sequence: TGTGCCAGCAGTCAGACCACCGGGGAGCTGTTTTTT. It encodes CASSQTTGELFF.

In this sample, this clonotype turned up many times. The chain combines TRBV30 with TRBJ2-1, with D hard to call. The CDR3 sequence is 14 residues long. Germline CDR1 and CDR2: GTSNPN and SVGIG (reference sequence). Deletions cut 4 bases from V and 11 bases from J, with 21 bases between. The CDR3 nucleotides are TGTGCCTGGATACCCCTCGGGCCCCAGAGTCAGCAGTTCTTC. Its translation is CAWIPLGPQSQQFF.

This clonotype was counted many times. The genes are TRBV6-2 or TRBV6-3 and TRBJ1-2; TRBD1 is a possible D gene (5 bases). This CDR3 comprises 13 residues. The germline V gene encodes CDR1 MNHEY and CDR2 SVGEGT. V dropped 6 bases and J dropped 2 bases, with 10 bases sitting between them. In nucleotides, the CDR3 is TGTGCCAGCAGCCCTACAGGAAACTATGGCTACACCTTC. Amino acids: CASSPTGNYGYTF.

This clonotype showed up many times. The rearrangement links TRBV5-1 to TRBJ2-7; weak D call: TRBD2 (5 bases). The CDR3 runs 13 residues. Germline CDR1 is SGHRS and CDR2 is YFSETQ. V lost 7 bases, J lost 4 bases, and 15 bases lay in between. CDR3 sequence reads: CASSKEGQYEQYF. The CDR3 bases are TGCGCCAGCTCTAAAGAGGGCCAATACGAGCAGTACTTC.

This clonotype showed up just a few times. The chain is built from TRBV5-5 and TRBJ2-7; tentatively, D is TRBD2 (5 bases). V was cut by 4 bases and J by 6 bases, with 17 bases left in between. There are 14 residues in the CDR3. Germline CDR1 is SGHKS and CDR2 is YYEKEE (reference sequence). CDR3 in DNA: TGTGCCAGCAGCGCGGTCGGGGTTGGTGGCGAGCAGTACTTC. Translating it yields CASSAVGVGGEQYF.

There are a few counts of this clonotype. V usage is TRBV21-1 and J usage is TRBJ1-2; TRBD1, as called in the table, went unchecked against the DNA. TRBV21-1 is classified as a pseudogene. There are 13 residues in the CDR3. The CDR3 spells CASSNRLRDGYTF. CDR3 bases: TGTGCCAGCAGCAACCGGCTCCGGGACGGCTACACCTTC.

The table lists this clonotype with a few counts. The CDR3 bases are TGTGCCAGCAGCTTAGGACAGGTGCCGAGGGAGCAGTACTTC. Translating it yields CASSLGQVPREQYF. The rearrangement uses TRBV11-2 and TRBJ2-7, with D maybe TRBD1 (6 bases). V was clipped by 1 base and J by 7 bases, with 14 bases between them. This CDR3 is 14 amino acids long. The germline V gene encodes CDR1 SGHAT and CDR2 FQNNGV.

The table lists this clonotype with a few counts. The chain recombines TRBV18 with TRBJ2-7, with D perhaps assigned TRBD1 or TRBD2 (6 bases each). The CDR3 extends over 15 amino acids. Germline CDR1 and CDR2: KGHSH and LQKENI. V was cut by 2 bases and J by 2 bases, with 13 bases left in between. This CDR3 reads CASSPTVGGPYEQYF. The CDR3 nucleotides are TGTGCCAGCTCACCAACTGTCGGGGGCCCCTACGAGCAGTACTTC. Complete variable domain (other parts from reference TRBV18 and TRBJ2-7): NAGVMQNPRHLVRRRGQEARLRCSPMKGHSHVYWYRQLPEEGLKFMVYLQKENIIDESGMPKERFSAEFPKEGPSILRIQQVVRGDSAAYFCASSPTVGGPYEQYFGPGTRLTVT.